The source of this T cell receptor (beta chain) is a study of cytomegalovirus exposure and HLA in healthy donors. PCR employed 60 Vbeta and 13 Jbeta primers. Repertoires were generated with immunoSEQ multiplex PCR, while TCRdb's copy carries only in-frame clones and drops some. In the table there are approximately 190,000 clones, roughly four fifths of which are singletons. CDR1 LNHDA and CDR2 SQIVND come from the germline V gene (reference sequence). Trimming cost V 4 bases and J 2 bases; bases outside gene matches: 2. This CDR3 has 14 amino acids. The rearrangement uses TRBV19 and TRBJ2-7; 10 bases line up with TRBD2. The receptor was derived from a woman aged 18-29 years in good health and CMV-seronegative. What was sequenced was PBMCs. As DNA, the CDR3 is TGTGCCAGTAGTAGGACTAGCGGTACCTACGAGCAGTACTTC. This translates into CASSRTSGTYEQYF.